This T cell receptor beta chain emerged from a study of regulatory T cells in long-lasting Graves disease. Germline CDR1 reads MDHEN; CDR2 reads SYDVKM. The CDR3 contains 13 residues. V lost 7 bases, J lost 10 bases, and 17 bases lay in between. The sample's time point: newly diagnosed GD, antithyroid drugs for less than 3 months. There was RNA extracted from PBMCs, and the TCR library was made from it. Guidelines of the American Thyroid Association were used to diagnose Graves' disease. Sequencing libraries for TCR beta were prepared with iRepertoire HTBI primers and Arm-PCR of CDR3 regions. One entry per CDR3 protein results from TCRdb running MiXCR on the multiplex PCR reads. The sample carries over 350,000 distinct CDR3 sequences, less than 15% recorded once. On this clonotype: It may be a read error: a sequence one base away is much more abundant.

These sequences were also reported in another study, on T cells in Graves' hyperthyroidism and ophthalmopathy.

The TCR was taken from a woman between 50 and 59 years old with Graves disease. The chain combines TRBV28 with TRBJ2-1; perhaps TRBD1 as D (6 bases). The sample was peripheral blood mononuclear cells (PBMCs), taken at new diagnosis, from a patient treated with antithyroid drugs. The CDR3 DNA follows: TGTGCCAGCATCACGGGACAAACACACGAGCAGTTCTTC. As protein: CASITGQTHEQFF.